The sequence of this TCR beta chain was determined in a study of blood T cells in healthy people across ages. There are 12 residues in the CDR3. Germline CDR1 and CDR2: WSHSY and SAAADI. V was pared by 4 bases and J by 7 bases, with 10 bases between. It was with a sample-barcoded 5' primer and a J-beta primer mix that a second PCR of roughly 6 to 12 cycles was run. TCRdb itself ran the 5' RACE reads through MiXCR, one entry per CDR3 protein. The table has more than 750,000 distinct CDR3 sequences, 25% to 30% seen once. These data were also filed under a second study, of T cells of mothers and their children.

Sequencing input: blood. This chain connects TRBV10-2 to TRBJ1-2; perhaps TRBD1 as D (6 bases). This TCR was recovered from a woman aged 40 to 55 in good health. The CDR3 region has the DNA TGCGCCAGCAGTGCAGGGGCCTCTGGCTACACCTTC. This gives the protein CASSAGASGYTF.